This T cell receptor beta chain was documented in a study of CD8 T cells in ankylosing spondylitis. Whole-study findings and limits: Ankylosing spondylitis blood appeared to be characterized by a TCR beta motif of 8 or 9 highly homologous variants. Disease-linked clones had a CD8+ phenotype and relatively low frequency in peripheral blood.

The V end was cut by 3 bases, the J end by 4 bases, with 16 bases between. The CDR3 runs 16 residues. Germline CDR1 reads LNHNV; CDR2 reads YYDKDF (reference sequence). Regarding this clonotype: Its antigen is unknown.

TCRdb re-derived calls from the 5' RACE reads in MiXCR, one entry per CDR3 protein. The sample yields 700,000 or so distinct CDR3 sequences, 19% seen once. The rearrangement uses TRBV15 and TRBJ1-5; D not resolved. The clonotype was recovered from a male donor with ankylosing spondylitis. Input material: blood, either unsorted or a sorted T cell fraction (not recorded which). This chain's CDR3 is CATSSQAPGLNQPQHF. As DNA, the CDR3 is TGTGCCACCAGCAGTCAAGCCCCGGGCCTAAATCAGCCCCAGCATTTT.